This entry describes one T cell receptor (beta chain). This clone was counted many times. This clone's antigen is unknown. It has no much larger one-base neighbor in the sample; base qualities were not kept. The data originate from a study of blood T cell repertoires in COVID-19 (dated by TCRdb to 2019 to 2021). The study in broad terms: Collaborator samples came from the United States, Italy and Spain and covered acute and convalescent phases of COVID-19. The sample metadata nearly always contained a de-identified subject ID, COVID-19 status, age in years and sex. The dataset comprised deeply sampled blood TCRbeta repertoires from subjects exposed to, actively infected with, or recovered from COVID-19. The prospective study material was composed of cDNA or gDNA derived from T cells, B-cell-depleted T cells, or PBMCs. Where available, HLA class I and class II types were taken from metadata supplied by the sample provider and were not determined by assay-based typing. A freely available public database, intended as a resource for researchers studying the immune response to SARS-CoV-2, is where the repertoires were released. The samples were drawn from two sources: the first 160 participants of the ongoing ImmuneRACE study, and approximately 1,300 subjects contributed by 6 global collaborators. What the work shows at the level of the full study, not this receptor alone: How much clinical and demographic metadata was included differed by source and by participant, and the metadata was provided uncurated.

Germline trimming amounts to 2 bases on V and 6 bases on J, with 9 as the count of junction bases outside the gene matches. CDR1 MGHRA and CDR2 YSYEKL were looked up in the germline V gene. Inclusive of the bounding cysteine and phenylalanine, the CDR3 is 16 residues long. Only the CDR3 portion is preserved as DNA: 48 bases, with reading frame beginning at the first base. TCRbeta CDR3 regions were amplified from genomic DNA using the immunoSEQ Assay, a bias-controlled multiplex PCR. As for the original processing: The number of nucleated cells in each sample was estimated by amplification of reference gene primers within the assay. Sequence reads were collapsed and filtered to measure the absolute abundance of every unique TCRbeta CDR3 rearrangement. For each sample, productive Simpson clonality was calculated as the square root of Simpson's diversity index across productive rearrangements. The clones in this table, taken by TCRdb from immuneACCESS, are in-frame only. Not every clone is retained; where verified, under half of the shortfall comes from an unresolved V gene, and the cause of the rest is unknown. The V and J calls and clone size come from that table; D and trimming were worked out from the DNA. For this sample the table gives about 340,000 clones, of which around 82% were detected only once. 2.5% to 3% of the sample goes to the ten largest clones.

Whole blood was collected in K2EDTA tubes by collaborating institutions according to the institutions' own protocols. For TCRbeta analysis, collaborator samples were shipped as frozen whole blood, as isolated PBMCs, or as DNA extracted from either sample type. The receptor was isolated from a man aged 30-40 years with active or convalescent COVID-19. Recombination connected TRBV4-1 to TRBJ1-1; 10 middle bases align to TRBD1. Source material: peripheral blood. This receptor carries the CDR3 CASSQPWGTGAPEAFF. The DNA reads as follows: TGCGCCAGCAGCCAACCATGGGGGACAGGGGCCCCTGAAGCTTTCTTT.